This T cell receptor beta chain was sequenced in a study of T cells after posttransplantation cyclophosphamide. Study results and limitations: Blood and skin or GI T cell repertoires showed limited TRB overlap. After PTCy, TRB diversity resembled that of CNI/methotrexate controls. Donor CD8+ memory clones often dominated recipient blood repertoires at later times.

Treatment was busulfan-fludarabine conditioning, a marrow graft, and cyclophosphamide on days +3 and +4. The V end lost 7 bases, the J end lost 2 bases, and 15 bases lay between the germline ends. Germline V gene sequence: CDR1 SNHLY, CDR2 FYNNEI. This CDR3 has 15 residues. The assay was immunoSEQ multiplex PCR, and TCRdb's table has in-frame clones only and misses some. In the table there are approximately 11,000 clones, over 80% of which are singletons. With respect to this clone: Antigen specificity is unknown.

The TCR originated in a female patient aged 25-40 years who received an allogeneic stem cell transplant from an unrelated donor, was CMV-positive, and had no GVHD. Among the T cells, some may be from the graft donor. V gene TRBV2 combines with J gene TRBJ1-5; D is unresolved. The sample in question was PBMCs, obtained after allogeneic stem cell transplant with posttransplant cyclophosphamide. For the CDR3, the DNA is TGTGCCAGCACCCCGCGGCCTGGAGGCAATCAGCCCCAGCATTTT. Translation: CASTPRPGGNQPQHF.